Each of the 19 T cell receptor beta chains below was sequenced from the same sample in a study of blood T cell repertoires in COVID-19. Some clones are missing from TCRdb's copy, which holds only in-frame ones; the method was immunoSEQ multiplex PCR. The data show tens of thousands of clones, 65% to 85% seen once. The sample comprised peripheral blood. The receptors were sampled from an elderly woman with active or convalescent COVID-19.

V is TRBV28 and J is TRBJ2-7; no clear D gene. CDR1 and CDR2 (germline): MDHEN, SYDVKM. Trimming took 5 bases from V and 0 from J, leaving 14 bases between them. This CDR3 is built from 15 residues. This CDR3 is CASSSSARSSYEQYF. As DNA, the CDR3 is TGTGCCAGCAGTAGCTCCGCTCGGAGCTCCTACGAGCAGTACTTC.

J is TRBJ2-1 and V is TRBV7-3; possibly TRBD2 for D (5 bases). The length of the CDR3 is 15 residues. The V end was cut by 5 bases, the J end by 3 bases, with 14 bases between. Germline V lookup: CDR1 SGHTA, CDR2 FQGTGA. Written as DNA, the CDR3 is TGTGCCAGCAGCCCTCAAAGTGGGAGCTACAATGAGCAGTTCTTC. This translates into CASSPQSGSYNEQFF.

The chain carries TRBV6-5 and TRBJ2-3; TRBD2 matches at 7 bases. Germline assignment: CDR1 MNHEY and CDR2 SVGAGI. V was clipped by 2 bases and J by 5 bases; unmatched bases: 4. This CDR3 is built from 14 residues. CDR3 amino acids: CASSYRRGVDTQYF. CDR3 nucleotide sequence: TGTGCCAGCAGTTACCGTCGGGGGGTAGATACGCAGTATTTT.

The chain recombines TRBV10-3 with TRBJ1-1; 7 bases are shared with TRBD1. Unmatched junction bases numbered 12, after V lost 6 bases and J lost 2 bases. The CDR3 loop spans 16 amino acids. From germline, CDR1 is ENHRY and CDR2 SYGVKD. The CDR3 nucleotides are TGTGCCATCAGCCTAGGGGGCGTGAACACTAACACTGAAGCTTTCTTT. This gives the protein CAISLGGVNTNTEAFF.

The rearrangement uses TRBV7-2 and TRBJ2-5, with a tentative D call TRBD1 (6 bases). The germline V gene has CDR1 SGHTA and CDR2 FQGNSA. The CDR3 is made up of 12 amino acids. Trimming removed 5 bases from V and 9 bases from J, with 13 bases in between. The CDR3: CASSGGLFSQYF. Here the CDR3 DNA reads TGTGCCAGCAGCGGGGGCCTTTTTTCCCAGTACTTC.

The V and J genes are TRBV10-3 and TRBJ2-5; D is undetermined. Trimming removed 10 bases at V and 0 bases at J, with 15 bases between. This CDR3 is 14 amino acids long. CDR1 ENHRY and CDR2 SYGVKD come from the germline V gene. The CDR3 spells CATSTLQYQETQYF. The CDR3 DNA follows: TGTGCCACCTCGACACTCCAGTACCAAGAGACCCAGTACTTC.

The rearrangement uses TRBV7-4 and TRBJ1-2, with 9 nucleotides matching TRBD1. The CDR3 is 15 residues long. V trimming: 5 bases; J trimming: 7 bases; junction bases outside the gene matches: 11. The germline CDR1 and CDR2 sequences are SGHVT and SQSDAQ. CDR3 loop: CASSPTPGQGSGYTF. The CDR3 DNA is TGTGCCAGCAGCCCCACACCGGGACAGGGTTCTGGCTACACCTTC. The variable domain in full, completed from reference TRBV7-4 and TRBJ1-2, reads GAGVSQSPRYKVAKRGRDVALRCDSISGHVTLYWYRQTLGQGSEVLTYSQSDAQRDKSGRPSGRFSAERPERSVSTLKIQRTEQGDSAVYLCASSPTPGQGSGYTFGSGTRLTVV.

This chain uses TRBV5-1 with TRBJ1-1; 7 bases are a match to TRBD1. The V segment lost 3 bases and the J segment 3 bases; nucleotides outside the gene matches: 5. This CDR3 is built from 14 residues. Germline CDR1 and CDR2: SGHRS and YFSETQ. The CDR3 reads CASSSRGTDTEAFF. CDR3 in DNA: TGCGCCAGCAGCTCCCGAGGGACAGACACTGAAGCTTTCTTT.

The gene calls are TRBV7-9 and TRBJ1-4; 8 bases map to TRBD1. Germline lookup yields CDR1 SEHNR and CDR2 FQNEAQ (reference sequence). CDR3 length equals 15 residues. Unmatched junction bases numbered 5, after V lost 3 bases and J lost 5 bases. The CDR3 protein is CASSFFTGGNEKLFF. The DNA for the CDR3 is TGTGCCAGCAGCTTTTTCACAGGGGGGAATGAAAAACTGTTTTTT.

The V gene is TRBV5-4, the J gene TRBJ2-7; 9 positions match TRBD2. This CDR3 has 15 residues. Germline CDR1 and CDR2: SGHNT and YYREEE (reference sequence). The J segment lost 2 bases and the V segment lost 0 bases, leaving 3 bases of the junction unmatched. In DNA, the CDR3 is TGTGCCAGCAGCTTGGAACTAGCGGGTCCCTACGAGCAGTACTTC. This codes for CASSLELAGPYEQYF.

V is TRBV6-5 and J is TRBJ2-7; D perhaps matches TRBD1 (5 bases). The CDR3 has 12 residues. Trimming pared 3 bases from V and 3 bases from J, leaving 6 bases between. CDR1 and CDR2 (germline): MNHEY, SVGAGI. The CDR3 region has the DNA TGTGCCAGCAGTTATACAGGCTACGAGCAGTACTTC. This encodes CASSYTGYEQYF.

V is TRBV14 and J is TRBJ2-5, with 10 nucleotides matching TRBD2. V was clipped by 1 base and J by 5 bases; unmatched bases: 7. Per germline, CDR1 SGHDN and CDR2 FVKESK. The CDR3 consists of 16 residues. CDR3: CASSQVSSGRLETQYF. The CDR3 coding sequence is TGTGCCAGCAGCCAAGTCAGTAGCGGGAGGTTGGAGACCCAGTACTTC.

This clone was found a few times. This chain uses TRBV30 with TRBJ1-2; TRBD1 agrees at 8 bases. Germline trimming cut 5 bases from V and 3 bases from J; bases unmatched to any gene: 8. CDR1 is GTSNPN, CDR2 SVGIG, per germline (reference sequence). This CDR3 spans 14 amino acids. CDR3 residues: CAWLQGGSDYGYTF. CDR3 coding DNA: TGTGCCTGGTTACAGGGGGGGTCCGACTATGGCTACACCTTC.

The CDR3 loop reads CASSLTGRNTEAFF. DNA for the CDR3: TGCGCCAGCAGCTTGACAGGACGGAACACTGAAGCTTTCTTT. The chain links TRBV5-1 to TRBJ1-1, with D possibly matching TRBD1 (5 bases). This CDR3 contains 14 residues. Germline-derived CDR1 and CDR2 are SGHRS and YFSETQ. V was shortened by 1 base and J by 1 base, with 8 bases between the two germline ends.

V is TRBV7-2 and J is TRBJ1-2; D not resolved. The V gene's germline CDR1 is SGHTA and CDR2 FQGNSA. This CDR3 is 15 amino acids long. The V and J ends lost 1 base and 2 bases respectively, with 11 bases between them. The DNA for the CDR3 is TGTGCCAGCAGCTTAGGTCTCACGGGGAACTATGGCTACACCTTC. This gives the protein CASSLGLTGNYGYTF.

This chain joins TRBV19 and TRBJ1-2; 7 nucleotides agree with TRBD1. This CDR3 has 16 residues. Germline lookup yields CDR1 LNHDA and CDR2 SQIVND (reference sequence). J gave up 3 bases and V 1 base, and 8 bases lay outside the gene matches. CDR3 loop: CASSIGGGTSDYGYTF. The CDR3 DNA sequence: TGTGCCAGTAGTATAGGAGGGGGCACGTCCGACTATGGCTACACCTTC.

The gene calls are TRBV6-6 and TRBJ1-4, with 9 nucleotides matching TRBD1. The germline gives CDR1 MNHNY, CDR2 SVGAGI (reference sequence). This CDR3 region has 14 residues. V shed 6 bases, J shed 6 bases, and the junction held 5 bases outside the gene matches. CDR3 in amino acids: CASRTRDRDEKLFF. The CDR3 DNA sequence: TGTGCCAGCAGAACCCGGGACAGGGATGAAAAACTGTTTTTT.

This clone was observed once. The V gene is TRBV2, the J gene TRBJ2-2, with a tentative D call TRBD1 (5 bases). V gave up 8 bases and J gave up 6 bases, with 16 bases separating them. The CDR3 runs 14 residues. The germline CDR1 and CDR2 sequences are SNHLY and FYNNEI. Here the CDR3 DNA reads TGTGCCAGCCACATCAACGCACAGGCCGGGGAGCTGTTTTTT. It codes for CASHINAQAGELFF.

The rearrangement links TRBV27 to TRBJ1-3, with D perhaps matching TRBD1 (5 bases). Germline CDR1 reads MNHEY; CDR2 reads SMNVEV (reference sequence). V was trimmed by 6 bases and J by 2 bases, leaving 11 bases between them. There are 14 residues in the CDR3. The CDR3 loop reads CASRAGVAGNTIYF. The CDR3, as DNA: TGTGCCAGCAGAGCGGGGGTAGCTGGAAACACCATATATTTT.